The 6 T cell receptor beta chains presented below share a single source sample, sequenced in a study of blood T cell repertoires in COVID-19. Produced via immunoSEQ multiplex PCR; TCRdb's table is partial and in-frame only. The table lists fewer than 500,000 clones, around 90% of them singletons. Sequencing was carried out using PBMCs or T cells enriched from blood (not recorded which). The receptors stem from a woman aged 18-29 years with acute COVID-19.

This clone was detected only a few times. The genes are TRBV7-3 and TRBJ2-3, with TRBD2 identical over 9 bases. V was pared by 6 bases and J by 6 bases, with 7 bases of the junction left unmatched. Germline V CDR1 and CDR2: SGHTA, FQGTGA. There are 14 residues in the CDR3. The CDR3 sequence: CASSRGGASDTQYF. CDR3 in DNA: TGTGCCAGCAGTCGCGGGGGGGCATCGGATACGCAGTATTTT.

This clone is a singleton in its sample. The rearrangement links TRBV3-1 (or the pseudogene TRBV3-2) to TRBJ2-3; 10 nucleotides align to TRBD2. The V gene end was trimmed by 6 bases and the J gene end by 2 bases; junction bases not matched to a gene: 8. CDR3 length: 16 residues. Germline CDR1 reads LGHDT; CDR2 reads YNNKEL (reference sequence). The CDR3 reads CASSQLSGRVTDTQYF. The DNA for the CDR3 is TGTGCCAGCAGTCAACTGAGCGGGAGGGTCACAGATACGCAGTATTTT.

This chain's CDR3 is CASSTGQGENYGYTF. As DNA, the CDR3 is TGTGCCAGCAGCACAGGACAGGGAGAAAACTATGGCTACACCTTC. V usage is TRBV5-5 and J usage is TRBJ1-2; TRBD1 agrees at 8 bases. V lost 4 bases, J lost 2 bases, and 7 bases stayed unmatched. The CDR3 has 15 amino acids. The germline CDR1 and CDR2 sequences are SGHKS and YYEKEE (reference sequence).

The sample holds a few counts of this clone. The V call is TRBV12-3 or TRBV12-4, the J call TRBJ2-5; the D gene is possibly TRBD2 (6 bases). The CDR3 spans 13 residues. The V end was cut by 6 bases, the J end by 4 bases, with 12 bases between. In DNA, the CDR3 is TGTGCCAGCAGCACGGACTACCGAGAGACCCAGTACTTC. Translated: CASSTDYRETQYF.

This chain uses TRBV28 with TRBJ1-2; maybe TRBD1 (5 bases). V lost 8 bases and J lost 6, with 25 bases in between. The V gene's germline CDR1 is MDHEN and CDR2 SYDVKM. The CDR3 contains 16 residues. CDR3 bases: TGTGCCAGCGTTACGATAAGTAGGGGATTAAGTAATGGCTACACCTTC. It yields the protein CASVTISRGLSNGYTF.

This clone was counted a few times. This chain uses TRBV7-9 with TRBJ2-2; 8 positions match TRBD1. Germline values: CDR1 SEHNR, CDR2 FQNEAQ (reference sequence). J lost 6 bases, V lost 3 bases, and 3 bases had no gene match. The CDR3 has 14 residues. The CDR3 reads CASSLDRAAGELFF. The CDR3 DNA follows: TGTGCCAGCAGCTTGGACAGGGCGGCCGGGGAGCTGTTTTTT. The variable domain in full, completed from reference TRBV7-9 and TRBJ2-2, reads DTGVSQNPRHKITKRGQNVTFRCDPISEHNRLYWYRQTLGQGPEFLTYFQNEAQLEKSRLLSDRFSAERPKGSFSTLEIQRTEQGDSAMYLCASSLDRAAGELFFGEGSRLTVL.